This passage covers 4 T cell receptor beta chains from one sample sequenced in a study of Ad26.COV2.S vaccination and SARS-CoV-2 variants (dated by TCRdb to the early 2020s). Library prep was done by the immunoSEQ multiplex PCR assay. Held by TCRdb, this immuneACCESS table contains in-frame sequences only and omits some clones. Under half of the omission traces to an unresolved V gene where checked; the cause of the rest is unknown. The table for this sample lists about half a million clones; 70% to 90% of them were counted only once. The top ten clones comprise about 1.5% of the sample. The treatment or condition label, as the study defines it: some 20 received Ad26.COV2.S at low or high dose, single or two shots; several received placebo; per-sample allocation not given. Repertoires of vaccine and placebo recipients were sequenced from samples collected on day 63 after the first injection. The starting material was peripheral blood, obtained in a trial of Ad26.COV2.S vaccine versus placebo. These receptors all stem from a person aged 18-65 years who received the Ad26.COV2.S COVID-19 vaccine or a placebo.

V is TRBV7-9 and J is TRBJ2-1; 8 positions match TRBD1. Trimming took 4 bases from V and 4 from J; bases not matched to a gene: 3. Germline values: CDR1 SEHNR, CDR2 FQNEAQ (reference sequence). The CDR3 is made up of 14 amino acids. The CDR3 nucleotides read TGTGCCAGCAGCTCGGACAGGGAGTACAATGAGCAGTTCTTC. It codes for CASSSDREYNEQFF. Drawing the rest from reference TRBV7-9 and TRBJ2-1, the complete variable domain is DTGVSQNPRHKITKRGQNVTFRCDPISEHNRLYWYRQTLGQGPEFLTYFQNEAQLEKSRLLSDRFSAERPKGSFSTLEIQRTEQGDSAMYLCASSSDREYNEQFFGPGTRLTVL.

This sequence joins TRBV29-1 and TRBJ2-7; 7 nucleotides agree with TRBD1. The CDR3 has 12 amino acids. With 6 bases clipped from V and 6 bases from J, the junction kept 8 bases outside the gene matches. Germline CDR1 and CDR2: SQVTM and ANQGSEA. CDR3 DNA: TGCAGCGTGAGACAGGGTCTTGGCGAGCAGTACTTC. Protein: CSVRQGLGEQYF.

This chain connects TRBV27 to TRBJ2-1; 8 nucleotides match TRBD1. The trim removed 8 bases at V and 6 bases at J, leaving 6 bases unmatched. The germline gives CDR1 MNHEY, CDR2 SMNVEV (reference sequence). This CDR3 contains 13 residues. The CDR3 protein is CASWRTGTNEQFF. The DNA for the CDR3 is TGTGCCAGCTGGAGGACAGGGACCAATGAGCAGTTCTTC.

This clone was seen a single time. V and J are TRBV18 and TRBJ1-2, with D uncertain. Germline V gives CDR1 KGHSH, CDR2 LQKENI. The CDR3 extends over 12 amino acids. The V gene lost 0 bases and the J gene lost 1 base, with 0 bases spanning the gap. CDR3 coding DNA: TGTGCCAGCTCACCACCTAACTATGGCTACACCTTC. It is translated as CASSPPNYGYTF. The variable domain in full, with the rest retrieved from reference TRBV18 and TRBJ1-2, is NAGVMQNPRHLVRRRGQEARLRCSPMKGHSHVYWYRQLPEEGLKFMVYLQKENIIDESGMPKERFSAEFPKEGPSILRIQQVVRGDSAAYFCASSPPNYGYTFGSGTRLTVV.